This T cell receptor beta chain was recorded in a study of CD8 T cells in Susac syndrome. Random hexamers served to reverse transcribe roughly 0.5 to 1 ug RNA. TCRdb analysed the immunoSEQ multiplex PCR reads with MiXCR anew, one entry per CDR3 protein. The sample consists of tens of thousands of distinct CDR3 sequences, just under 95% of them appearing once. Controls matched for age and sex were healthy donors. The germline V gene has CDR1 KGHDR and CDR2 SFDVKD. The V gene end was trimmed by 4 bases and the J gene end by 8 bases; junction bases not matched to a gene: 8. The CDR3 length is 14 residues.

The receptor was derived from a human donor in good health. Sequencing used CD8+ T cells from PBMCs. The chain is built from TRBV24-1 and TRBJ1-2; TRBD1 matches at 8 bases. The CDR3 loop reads CATSDLRTGYGYTF. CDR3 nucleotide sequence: TGTGCCACCAGTGACTTGCGGACAGGGTACGGCTACACCTTC.